These 27 T cell receptor beta chains came from one sample sequenced in a study of cytomegalovirus exposure and HLA in healthy donors. The primer mix had 60 Vbeta and 13 Jbeta primers. Measured with immunoSEQ multiplex PCR; TCRdb has only the in-frame clones, and not every one. The table has some 130,000 clones, 66% seen once. The material sequenced was PBMCs. Receptor source: a human donor in good health.

DNA for the CDR3: TGTGCCAGCAGCTTAGTCGGGGGGCTAGCGGTCAACACCGGGGAGCTGTTTTTT. This gives the protein CASSLVGGLAVNTGELFF. This chain uses TRBV7-8 with TRBJ2-2; possibly TRBD2 for D (7 bases). The CDR3 consists of 18 residues. Germline V CDR1 and CDR2: SGHVS, FQNEAQ. Trimming cost V 1 base and J 2 bases, with 17 bases left between them.

CDR3 nucleotides: TGTGCCAGCAGCCTCACCGGGACAGGGTCCTACGAGCAGTACTTC. As protein: CASSLTGTGSYEQYF. V gene TRBV11-2 combines with J gene TRBJ2-7, with 9 bases fitting TRBD1. Losses at the gene ends were 5 bases for V and 1 base for J; bases not matched to a gene: 6. The CDR3 consists of 15 residues. Germline assignment: CDR1 SGHAT and CDR2 FQNNGV.

The chain links TRBV4-3 to TRBJ2-7; TRBD1 agrees at 10 bases. The trim removed 4 bases at V and 0 bases at J, leaving 3 bases unmatched. The germline V gene has CDR1 LGHNA and CDR2 YSLEER. This CDR3 has 15 residues. CDR3: CASSPGTGVSYEQYF. The CDR3 nucleotides are TGCGCCAGCAGCCCCGGGACAGGGGTCTCCTACGAGCAGTACTTC.

J is TRBJ2-7 and V is TRBV7-9; no reliable D call. The V and J ends lost 2 bases and 5 bases respectively, with 7 bases between them. Germline loops: CDR1 SEHNR, CDR2 FQNEAQ (reference sequence). The CDR3 consists of 12 residues. In nucleotides, the CDR3 is TGTGCCAGCAGCTTACTGTTAGACGAGCAGTACTTC. Translation: CASSLLLDEQYF.

This chain uses TRBV7-9 with TRBJ2-5; a weak D match, TRBD2 (7 bases). This CDR3 spans 14 amino acids. In germline, CDR1 is SEHNR, CDR2 FQNEAQ (reference sequence). The V gene lost 4 bases and the J gene lost 5 bases, with 14 bases spanning the gap. CDR3 region: CASSSVAGAETQYF. CDR3 DNA sequence: TGTGCCAGCAGCTCGGTGGCGGGGGCGGAGACCCAGTACTTC.

The chain has TRBV28 and TRBJ2-7, with TRBD2 identical over 9 bases. The CDR3 totals 16 residues. CDR1 is MDHEN, CDR2 SYDVKM, per germline. Trimming removed 5 bases from V and 0 bases from J; junction bases left unmatched: 8. The CDR3 sequence: CASSLPTSGLSYEQYF. The CDR3 DNA is TGTGCCAGCAGTCTCCCGACTAGCGGCCTCTCCTACGAGCAGTACTTC.

This clone was seen a single time. This chain uses TRBV12-5 with TRBJ2-7; 8 bases map to TRBD2. The CDR3 runs 17 residues. Germline loops: CDR1 LGHNT, CDR2 FRNRAP. V shed 6 bases and J 1 base; nucleotides not matched to a gene: 14. CDR3 DNA sequence: TGTGCTAGTGGCCCCGGACTAGCCCGAGGGTCATCCTACGAGCAGTACTTC. Its protein is CASGPGLARGSSYEQYF.

The rearrangement links TRBV6-1 to TRBJ2-3; 11 positions agree with TRBD2. Trimming at V came to 7 bases and at J to 6 bases, leaving 9 bases not matched to a gene. The CDR3 contains 15 residues. The germline gives CDR1 MNHNS, CDR2 SASEGT. The CDR3 DNA sequence: TGTGCCAGCACTAAAAGGTCTAGCGGGGGGGATACGCAGTATTTT. Amino acids: CASTKRSSGGDTQYF.

In its sample, this clone was seen a few times. The gene calls are TRBV5-4 and TRBJ2-1; D possibly corresponds to TRBD2 (6 bases). There are 17 residues in the CDR3. The germline gives CDR1 SGHNT, CDR2 YYREEE (reference sequence). With 1 base removed from V and 8 bases from J, the gap between germline ends came to 22 bases. The CDR3 DNA sequence: TGTGCCAGCAGCTTGCCCCCCCCGCGGAGGGTTAGGGATGAGCAGTTCTTC. It yields the protein CASSLPPPRRVRDEQFF.

The chain joins TRBV4-2 to TRBJ2-1; D may be TRBD2 (5 bases). Germline assignment: CDR1 LGHNA and CDR2 YNFKEQ. V lost 0 bases, J lost 8 bases, and 5 bases lay in between. The CDR3 sequence is 12 residues long. Written as DNA, the CDR3 is TGTGCCAGCAGCCAAGAAGCGGATGAGCAGTTCTTC. Its protein product is CASSQEADEQFF.

The genes are TRBV19 and TRBJ1-3, with TRBD1 matching over 7 bases. Germline V lookup: CDR1 LNHDA, CDR2 SQIVND (reference sequence). J lost 7 bases, V lost 2 bases, and 8 bases had no gene match. The CDR3 runs 15 residues. The CDR3 coding sequence is TGTGCCAGTAGTATATCGGGACAGTCCGGGAACACCATATATTTT. Translated: CASSISGQSGNTIYF.

Worth noting for this clone: The sample has other DNA sequences that encode this CDR3 too. The chain recombines TRBV28 with TRBJ1-1, with D maybe TRBD1 (5 bases). Looked up from germline, CDR1 is MDHEN and CDR2 is SYDVKM. The ends were cut back, 2 bases at V and 0 bases at J, with 7 bases in the middle. CDR3 length: 14 residues. CDR3 coding DNA: TGTGCCAGCAGTTTAAGGGGCTTGAACACTGAAGCTTTCTTT. This translates into CASSLRGLNTEAFF.

The chain links TRBV19 to TRBJ2-7, with D tentatively TRBD1 (7 bases). V lost 3 bases, J lost 0 bases, and 12 bases lay in between. The CDR3 has 15 amino acids. The germline V gene encodes CDR1 LNHDA and CDR2 SQIVND (reference sequence). The CDR3 DNA reads as TGTGCCAGTAGTATTGGCAGGGGGGCCTCCTACGAGCAGTACTTC. Protein product: CASSIGRGASYEQYF.

This sequence joins TRBV6-1 and TRBJ1-5; D unclear. The CDR3 extends over 14 amino acids. The V and J ends lost 6 bases and 2 bases respectively, with 11 bases between them. Per germline, CDR1 MNHNS and CDR2 SASEGT. The CDR3 bases are TGTGCCAGCAGGGAAAGACGGGGCAATCAGCCCCAGCATTTT. Its translation: CASRERRGNQPQHF.

Notes on this clone: One end of the junction varies from germline; a read error may be responsible. The chain combines TRBV9 with TRBJ2-6; D gene unclear. The CDR3 is 16 residues long. Germline loops: CDR1 SGDLS, CDR2 YYNGEE. Here the CDR3 DNA reads TGTGCCAGCAGCGTAGACCTCACCCATGGGCCCAACGTCCTGACTTTC. Residues: CASSVDLTHGPNVLTF.

The chain recombines TRBV7-9 with TRBJ1-4; 7 bases map to TRBD1. CDR3 length equals 17 residues. CDR1 and CDR2 (germline): SEHNR, FQNEAQ (reference sequence). Trimming cost V 5 bases and J 8 bases; bases outside gene matches: 17. DNA of the CDR3: TGTGCCAGCAGCCCACCCCAAGGGGGCAACCGGGCCGAAAAACTGTTTTTT. Amino acids: CASSPPQGGNRAEKLFF.

The chain employs TRBV25-1 and TRBJ2-1, with 14 positions matching TRBD2. This CDR3 contains 16 residues. Unmatched junction bases numbered 8, after V lost 6 bases and J lost 7 bases. Germline V gives CDR1 MGHDK, CDR2 SYGVNS. CDR3 sequence reads: CASSGTSGRYKNEQFF. The CDR3 region has the DNA TGTGCCAGCAGCGGGACTAGCGGGAGATATAAAAATGAGCAGTTCTTC. Full variable domain (remainder filled in from reference TRBV25-1 and TRBJ2-1): EADIYQTPRYLVIGTGKKITLECSQTMGHDKMYWYQQDPGMELHLIHYSYGVNSTEKGDLSSESTVSRIRTEHFPLTLESARPSHTSQYLCASSGTSGRYKNEQFFGPGTRLTVL.

The chain carries TRBV11-2 and TRBJ1-1, with unresolved D. The length of the CDR3 is 14 residues. CDR1 is SGHAT and CDR2 is FQNNGV in the germline V gene. V shed 5 bases and J shed 1 base, with 11 bases lying between them. CDR3 protein: CASSPSDGNTEAFF. CDR3 bases: TGTGCCAGCAGCCCAAGCGACGGGAACACTGAAGCTTTCTTT.

This sequence joins TRBV20-1 and TRBJ2-5; D not resolved. Trimming pared 4 bases from V and 5 bases from J, leaving 8 bases between. This CDR3 is 11 amino acids long. Germline CDR1 is DFQATT and CDR2 is SNEGSKA (reference sequence). The CDR3 here is CSAINGETQYF. The CDR3 bases are TGCAGTGCTATAAACGGGGAGACCCAGTACTTC.

This clone was observed a few times. The chain combines TRBV15 with TRBJ2-7, with 8 nucleotides matching TRBD2. The germline V gene has CDR1 LNHNV and CDR2 YYDKDF (reference sequence). This CDR3 region has 14 residues. V gave up 5 bases and J gave up 6 bases; unmatched junction bases: 9. Here the CDR3 reads CATSSHREGSEQYF. The CDR3 region has the DNA TGTGCCACCAGCTCCCACCGGGAGGGGTCCGAGCAGTACTTC.

The chain employs TRBV29-1 and TRBJ1-1; 7 bases map to TRBD1. Germline assignment: CDR1 SQVTM and CDR2 ANQGSEA. The V segment lost 7 bases and the J segment 4 bases; nucleotides outside the gene matches: 9. The CDR3 runs to 13 residues. CDR3 protein: CSASTGSGTEAFF. DNA for the CDR3: TGCAGCGCTTCGACAGGGTCGGGCACTGAAGCTTTCTTT. Full variable domain (rest looked up from reference TRBV29-1 and TRBJ1-1): SAVISQKPSRDICQRGTSLTIQCQVDSQVTMMFWYRQQPGQSLTLIATANQGSEATYESGFVIDKFPISRPNLTFSTLTVSNMSPEDSSIYLCSASTGSGTEAFFGQGTRLTVV.

This chain uses TRBV25-1 with TRBJ2-3; D uncertain. V gave up 6 bases and J gave up 3 bases, with 4 bases separating them. In germline, CDR1 is MGHDK, CDR2 SYGVNS. This CDR3 has 11 amino acids. The CDR3 spells CASSRTDTQYF. The CDR3 DNA is TGTGCCAGCAGCCGGACAGATACGCAGTATTTT.

The J gene is TRBJ1-4, the V gene TRBV28; 7 positions match TRBD1. This CDR3 has 20 amino acids. Germline CDR1 and CDR2: MDHEN and SYDVKM. Trimming removed 2 bases from V and 2 bases from J; junction bases left unmatched: 17. CDR3 loop: CASSLASATGVPGTNEKLFF. The CDR3 nucleotides read TGTGCCAGCAGTTTAGCGTCTGCAACAGGGGTCCCGGGGACTAATGAAAAACTGTTTTTT.

V usage is TRBV9 and J usage is TRBJ2-1; TRBD2 aligns across 9 bases. Trimming took 0 bases from V and 6 from J; bases not matched to a gene: 13. This CDR3 has 18 residues. Germline CDR1 and CDR2: SGDLS and YYNGEE. This CDR3 is CASSVVAGDFSLRNEQFF. CDR3 sequence (DNA): TGTGCCAGCAGCGTAGTAGCGGGAGATTTCTCTCTACGCAATGAGCAGTTCTTC.

The chain carries TRBV19 and TRBJ1-6; 9 bases agree with TRBD1. In germline, CDR1 is LNHDA, CDR2 SQIVND (reference sequence). CDR3 length: 13 residues. Trimming removed 9 bases from V and 10 bases from J; junction bases left unmatched: 7. DNA for the CDR3: TGTGCCAGCTCTGACAGGGGGGGATCACCCCTCCACTTT. It codes for CASSDRGGSPLHF.

The table lists this clone with a few counts. This rearrangement joins TRBV6-1 to TRBJ2-7, with D possibly matching TRBD1 (5 bases). The CDR3 is made up of 13 amino acids. Looked up from germline, CDR1 is MNHNS and CDR2 is SASEGT. The germline V and J ends were trimmed by 9 bases and 4 bases, with 16 bases remaining between them. CDR3 bases: TGTGCCAGAGCTAGGGGTCTAGGTTACGAGCAGTACTTC. It yields the protein CARARGLGYEQYF.

This chain connects TRBV10-1 to TRBJ2-2, with 13 positions matching TRBD2. This CDR3 comprises 16 residues. Germline CDR1 reads WNHNN; CDR2 reads SYGVQD (reference sequence). Trimming cost V 2 bases and J 6 bases; bases outside gene matches: 3. CDR3 region: CASSEGLAGVPGELFF. The CDR3 region has the DNA TGCGCCAGCAGTGAGGGACTAGCGGGAGTTCCCGGGGAGCTGTTTTTT.